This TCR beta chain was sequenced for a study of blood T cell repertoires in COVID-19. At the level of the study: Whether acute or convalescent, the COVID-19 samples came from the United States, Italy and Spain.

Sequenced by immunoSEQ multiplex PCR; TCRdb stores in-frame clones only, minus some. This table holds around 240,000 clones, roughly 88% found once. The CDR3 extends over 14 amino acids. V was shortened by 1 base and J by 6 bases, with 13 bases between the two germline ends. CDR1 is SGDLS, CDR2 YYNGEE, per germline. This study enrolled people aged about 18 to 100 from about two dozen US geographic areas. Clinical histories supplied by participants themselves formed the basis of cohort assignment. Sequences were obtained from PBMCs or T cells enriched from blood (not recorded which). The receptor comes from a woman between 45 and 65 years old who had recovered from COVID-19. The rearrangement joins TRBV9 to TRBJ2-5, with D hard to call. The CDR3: CASSVSGHAKTQYF. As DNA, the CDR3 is TGTGCCAGCAGCGTAAGTGGTCATGCGAAGACCCAGTACTTC.